A selection of T cell receptor beta chains follows, all from one sample in a study of blood T cell repertoires in COVID-19. Some clones are missing from TCRdb's copy, which holds only in-frame ones; the method was immunoSEQ multiplex PCR. The sample lists roughly 310,000 clones; approximately 87% were seen once. The sequencing sample was made of peripheral blood. These receptors came from a woman between 45 and 65 years old with active or convalescent COVID-19. Both conserved end residues are part of each CDR3. D genes are given only for firm matches. Some rows have no size entry. The others give once, few or many, or a class for an expanded clone.

J | length | size | V | D | CDR3 | DNA
TRBJ2-3 | 15 | . | TRBV6-4 | TRBD2 | CASSESGGSTDTQYF | TGTGCCAGCAGTGAGAGCGGGGGGAGCACAGATACGCAGTATTTT
TRBJ1-5 | 14 | . | TRBV30 | . | CAWSGGLSNQPQHF | TGTGCCTGGAGTGGGGGGCTAAGCAATCAGCCCCAGCATTTT
TRBJ1-5 | 15 | . | TRBV18 | . | CASSPPGLSNQPQHF | TGTGCCAGCTCACCACCGGGCCTTAGCAATCAGCCCCAGCATTTT
TRBJ1-2 | 13 | . | TRBV18 | . | CASSSGTNYGYTF | TGTGCCAGCTCATCCGGTACTAACTATGGCTACACCTTC
TRBJ1-1 | 14 | . | TRBV6-5 | . | CASSRLSGDTEAFF | TGTGCCAGCAGTCGGCTGTCGGGGGACACTGAAGCTTTCTTT
TRBJ2-7 | 14 | . | TRBV6-5 | . | CASRRNRVSHEQYF | TGTGCCAGCAGACGAAACAGGGTTTCCCACGAGCAGTACTTC
TRBJ2-3 | 15 | . | TRBV7-8 | TRBD1 | CASSPQGDIRDTQYF | TGTGCCAGCAGCCCCCAGGGGGATATTAGGGATACGCAGTATTTT
TRBJ2-2 | 15 | once | TRBV7-3 | TRBD2 | CASSPKAGGTGELFF | TGTGCCAGCAGCCCTAAAGCGGGGGGCACCGGGGAGCTGTTTTTT
TRBJ1-1 | 14 | . | TRBV6-5 | TRBD1 | CASMPQGVNTEAFF | TGTGCCAGCATGCCGCAGGGGGTAAACACTGAAGCTTTCTTT
TRBJ2-5 | 18 | . | TRBV19 | TRBD2 | CASSMKAGGSGGQETQYF | TGTGCCAGTAGTATGAAGGCAGGAGGCAGCGGGGGACAAGAGACCCAGTACTTC
TRBJ2-3 | 13 | . | TRBV7-2 | . | CASSLTRPDTQYF | TGTGCCAGCAGTCTCACTAGGCCAGATACGCAGTATTTT
TRBJ1-2 | 13 | . | TRBV2 | TRBD1 | CASSSGQDGGYTF | TGTGCCAGCAGCTCCGGACAGGACGGCGGCTACACCTTC
TRBJ2-5 | 15 | . | TRBV3-1/TRBV3-2 | TRBD2 | CASSPGPSGIETQYF | TGTGCCAGCAGCCCAGGTCCTAGCGGGATAGAGACCCAGTACTTC
TRBJ2-2 | 17 | . | TRBV5-1 | . | CASSPRADGINTGELFF | TGCGCCAGCAGCCCCCGGGCGGACGGGATAAACACCGGGGAGCTGTTTTTT